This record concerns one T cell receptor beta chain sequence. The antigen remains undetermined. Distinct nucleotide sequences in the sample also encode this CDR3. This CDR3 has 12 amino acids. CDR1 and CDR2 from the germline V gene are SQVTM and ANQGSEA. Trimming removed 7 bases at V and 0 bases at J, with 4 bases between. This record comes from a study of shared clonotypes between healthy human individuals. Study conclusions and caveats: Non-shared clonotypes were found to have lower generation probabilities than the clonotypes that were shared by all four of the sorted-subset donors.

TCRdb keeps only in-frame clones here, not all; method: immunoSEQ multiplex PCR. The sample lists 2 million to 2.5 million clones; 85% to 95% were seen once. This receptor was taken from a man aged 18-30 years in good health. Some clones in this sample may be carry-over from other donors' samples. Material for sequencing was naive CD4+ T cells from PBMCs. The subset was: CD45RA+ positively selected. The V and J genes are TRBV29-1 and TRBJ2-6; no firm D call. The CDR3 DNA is TGCAGCGCAGTCTCTGGGGCCAACGTCCTGACTTTC. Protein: CSAVSGANVLTF.